These 9 T cell receptor beta chains share one sample of origin, sequenced in a study of T cell responses to AZD1222 COVID-19 vaccine. This table comes from immunoSEQ multiplex PCR, and its TCRdb copy is limited to in-frame clones, with some not included. The sample carries 90,000 to 120,000 clones, around 96% recorded once. The material was peripheral blood, obtained on day 0 of AZD1222 vaccination. Every receptor here comes from an adult in good health.

The chain recombines TRBV12-3 or TRBV12-4 with TRBJ2-7; 7 nucleotides align to TRBD2. V was clipped by 5 bases and J by 3 bases; unmatched bases: 4. The length of the CDR3 is 13 residues. This CDR3 is CASSIGGDYEQYF. The CDR3 DNA is TGTGCCAGCAGTATTGGGGGGGACTACGAGCAGTACTTC.

With regard to this clone: At the DNA level, this CDR3 is encoded by other sequences in the same sample as well. The J gene is TRBJ2-7, the V gene TRBV4-1, with 7 positions matching TRBD1. CDR3 length: 14 residues. The V gene's germline CDR1 is MGHRA and CDR2 YSYEKL. V was clipped by 1 base and J by 0 bases; unmatched bases: 0. The DNA for the CDR3 is TGCGCCAGCAGCCAAGGACAGGGCTCCTACGAGCAGTACTTC. Amino acids: CASSQGQGSYEQYF.

V and J are TRBV3-1 (or the pseudogene TRBV3-2) and TRBJ1-1; D is unresolved. Looked up from germline, CDR1 is LGHDT and CDR2 is YNNKEL (reference sequence). V was trimmed by 1 base and J by 4 bases, leaving 13 bases between them. The length of the CDR3 is 15 residues. CDR3 in DNA: TGTGCCAGCAGCCAAGGCGTGGGAATGGGCACTGAAGCTTTCTTT. This translates into CASSQGVGMGTEAFF.

J is TRBJ2-7 and V is TRBV2; no reliable D call. Trimming left V 6 bases short and J 3 bases short, with 18 bases between. CDR1 and CDR2 from the germline V gene are SNHLY and FYNNEI. The CDR3 runs to 15 residues. The CDR3 nucleotides read TGTGCCAGCAGGCCTGAAGCCAACTCCAACTACGAGCAGTACTTC. Translation: CASRPEANSNYEQYF. The full variable domain, its missing parts supplied by reference TRBV2 and TRBJ2-7, is EPEVTQTPSHQVTQMGQEVILRCVPISNHLYFYWYRQILGQKVEFLVSFYNNEISEKSEIFDDQFSVERPDGSNFTLKIRSTKLEDSAMYFCASRPEANSNYEQYFGPGTRLTVT.

The chain uses TRBV19 and TRBJ1-1; the match to TRBD1 covers 8 bases. The CDR3 has 13 residues. With V trimmed by 7 bases and J by 4 bases, 5 bases remained unmatched. The germline V gene encodes CDR1 LNHDA and CDR2 SQIVND (reference sequence). The CDR3 reads CASIHRGGTEAFF. Here the CDR3 DNA reads TGTGCCAGTATTCACAGGGGGGGCACTGAAGCTTTCTTT.

The V call is TRBV3-1 (or the pseudogene TRBV3-2), the J call TRBJ2-7; 14 nucleotides align to TRBD2. The CDR3 extends over 15 amino acids. The germline V gene has CDR1 LGHDT and CDR2 YNNKEL (reference sequence). V gave up 4 bases and J gave up 6 bases; unmatched junction bases: 5. CDR3 sequence reads: CASSRRLAGGLEQYF. The CDR3, as DNA: TGTGCCAGCAGCCGACGACTAGCGGGGGGGCTCGAGCAGTACTTC.

This clone was counted only a few times. The rearrangement joins TRBV15 to TRBJ1-6, with D hard to call. The CDR3 has 13 residues. V dropped 7 bases and J dropped 10 bases, with 14 bases sitting between them. Germline values: CDR1 LNHNV, CDR2 YYDKDF (reference sequence). CDR3 amino acids: CATKRVVGSPLHF. In nucleotides, the CDR3 is TGTGCCACCAAAAGGGTTGTCGGATCACCCCTCCACTTT.

The chain is built from TRBV7-2 and TRBJ1-1; a weak D match, TRBD1 (5 bases). This CDR3 is 15 amino acids long. Germline CDR1 SGHTA, CDR2 FQGNSA. Trimming stripped 4 bases from V and 1 base from J, with 13 bases between. Here the CDR3 reads CASSSDVGGNTEAFF. The CDR3 DNA reads TGTGCCAGCAGCTCAGATGTTGGGGGGAACACTGAAGCTTTCTTT.

This rearrangement joins TRBV28 to TRBJ1-2, with D perhaps TRBD1 (6 bases). V was pared by 6 bases and J by 4 bases, with 18 bases between. CDR1 and CDR2 (germline): MDHEN, SYDVKM. This CDR3 is 15 amino acids long. The CDR3 DNA follows: TGTGCCAGCAGGCCCAGAGGGGGGGCCTTCTATGGCTACACCTTC. This gives the protein CASRPRGGAFYGYTF.